This T cell receptor beta chain derives from a study of spatial heterogeneity in lung cancer. At the level of the study: Available PBMC from follow-up, collected a median of about 26 months after resection, underwent sequencing. The average appearance count of each unique TCR and UMI combination in raw reads was more than 9.5. The study's findings and limits: Tumor TCRs that were ubiquitous and expanded showed up in blood more at resection than follow-up.

This clonotype was counted at least ten times. Its specificity is not known. TCRdb analysed the 5' RACE reads with MiXCR anew, one entry per CDR3 protein. Of roughly 16,000 distinct CDR3 sequences detected, 6.3% appear once; the ten largest clones hold about 23%. V gave up 7 bases and J gave up 2 bases, with 11 bases separating them. In germline, CDR1 is SQVTM, CDR2 ANQGSEA. The length of the CDR3 is 12 residues. Sample time point: blood at routine non-recurrence follow-up after resection. The authors sequenced whole RNA from tumor, nontumor lung or frozen PBMC without sorting. Sequencing was performed on PBMCs, taken at follow-up. This sequence joins TRBV29-1 and TRBJ2-5; a weak D match, TRBD1 (6 bases). The sequence was obtained from a male donor with early-stage non-small cell lung cancer. CDR3 loop: CSARQAQETQYF. The DNA for the CDR3 is TGCAGCGCTAGACAGGCTCAAGAGACCCAGTACTTC.